This T cell receptor beta chain was profiled in a study of T cells after yellow fever vaccination. A single record per CDR3 protein comes from TCRdb applying MiXCR to the 5' RACE reads. The sample includes approximately 160,000 distinct CDR3 sequences, approximately 6.2% of them seen just once. This clonotype was seen repeatedly, ten times or more. Its antigen remains unidentified. General study results and limits: Contamination by abundant bulk-population clonotypes could be present in FACS-sorted repertoires. Reappearance after the booster was seen for most primary-vaccination clones, at 95% to 96% CD4 and 75% to 90% CD8.

V lost 5 bases to trimming and J lost 2 bases, with 17 bases between them. Per the germline V gene, CDR1 is SQVTM and CDR2 is ANQGSEA. CDR3 length: 15 amino acids. The chain is built from TRBV29-1 and TRBJ2-3; no reliable D call. The clonotype was recovered from a man between 18 and 29 years old who received the YFV17D yellow fever vaccine. This sample comprised CD4+ T cells sorted from PBMCs, obtained on the day of the first yellow fever vaccination. The CDR3: CSVSQDPKATDTQYF. The CDR3 DNA follows: TGCAGCGTTAGCCAGGACCCCAAAGCCACAGATACGCAGTATTTT.